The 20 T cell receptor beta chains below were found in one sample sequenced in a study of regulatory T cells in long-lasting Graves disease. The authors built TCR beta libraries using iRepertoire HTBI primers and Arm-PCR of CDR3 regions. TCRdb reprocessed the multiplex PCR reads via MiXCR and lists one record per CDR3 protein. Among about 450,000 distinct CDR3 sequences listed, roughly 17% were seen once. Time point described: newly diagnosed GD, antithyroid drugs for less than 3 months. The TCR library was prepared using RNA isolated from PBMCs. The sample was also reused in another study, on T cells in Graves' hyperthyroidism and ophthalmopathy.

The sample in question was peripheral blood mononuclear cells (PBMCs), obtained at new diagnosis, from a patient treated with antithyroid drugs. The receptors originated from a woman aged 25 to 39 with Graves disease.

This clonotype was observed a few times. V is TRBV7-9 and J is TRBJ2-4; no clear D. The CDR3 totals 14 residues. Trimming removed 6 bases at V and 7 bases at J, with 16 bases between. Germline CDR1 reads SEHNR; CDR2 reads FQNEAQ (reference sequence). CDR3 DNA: TGTGCCAGCAGTACCGGGTCCATATCCAACATTCAGTACTTC. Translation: CASSTGSISNIQYF.

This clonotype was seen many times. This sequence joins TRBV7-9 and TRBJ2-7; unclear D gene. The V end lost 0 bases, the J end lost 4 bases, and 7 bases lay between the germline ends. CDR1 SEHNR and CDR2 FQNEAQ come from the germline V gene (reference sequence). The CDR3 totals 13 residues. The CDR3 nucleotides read TGTGCCAGCAGCTTAGCTGGTCGTTACGAGCAGTACTTC. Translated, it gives CASSLAGRYEQYF.

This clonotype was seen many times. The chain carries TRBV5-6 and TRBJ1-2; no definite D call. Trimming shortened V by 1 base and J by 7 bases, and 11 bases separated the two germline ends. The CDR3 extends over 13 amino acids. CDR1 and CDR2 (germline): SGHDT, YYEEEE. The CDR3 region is CASSLSWETGYTF. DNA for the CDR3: TGTGCCAGCAGCTTGAGCTGGGAAACTGGCTACACCTTC. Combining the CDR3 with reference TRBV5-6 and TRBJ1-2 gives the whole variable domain DAGVTQSPTHLIKTRGQQVTLRCSPKSGHDTVSWYQQALGQGPQFIFQYYEEEERQRGNFPDRFSGHQFPNYSSELNVNALLLGDSALYLCASSLSWETGYTFGSGTRLTVV.

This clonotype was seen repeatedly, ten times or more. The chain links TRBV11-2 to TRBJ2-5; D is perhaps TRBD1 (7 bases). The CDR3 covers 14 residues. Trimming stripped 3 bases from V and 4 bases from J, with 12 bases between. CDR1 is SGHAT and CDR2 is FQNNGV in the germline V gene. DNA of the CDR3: TGTGCCAGCAGCTTGCCAGGGGGAGGAGAGACCCAGTACTTC. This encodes CASSLPGGGETQYF.

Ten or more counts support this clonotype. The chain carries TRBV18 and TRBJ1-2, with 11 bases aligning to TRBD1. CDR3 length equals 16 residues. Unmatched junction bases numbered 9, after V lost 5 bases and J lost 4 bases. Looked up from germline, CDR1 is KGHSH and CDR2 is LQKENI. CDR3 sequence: CASSSAPGQGGYGYTF. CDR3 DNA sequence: TGTGCCAGCTCATCAGCACCGGGACAGGGGGGCTATGGCTACACCTTC.

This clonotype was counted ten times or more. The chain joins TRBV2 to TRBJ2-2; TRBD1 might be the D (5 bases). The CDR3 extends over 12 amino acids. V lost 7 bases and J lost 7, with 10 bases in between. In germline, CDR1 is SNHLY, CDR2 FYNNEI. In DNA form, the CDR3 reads TGTGCCAGCACAGGGTTGGGCGGGGAGCTGTTTTTT. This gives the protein CASTGLGGELFF.

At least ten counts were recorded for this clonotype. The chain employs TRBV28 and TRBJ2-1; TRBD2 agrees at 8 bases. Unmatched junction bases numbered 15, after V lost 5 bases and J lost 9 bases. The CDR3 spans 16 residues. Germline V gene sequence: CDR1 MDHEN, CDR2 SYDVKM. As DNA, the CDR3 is TGTGCCAGCAGTCCCCCGCAGCGGGAGAATATGGGTGAGCAGTTCTTC. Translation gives CASSPPQRENMGEQFF.

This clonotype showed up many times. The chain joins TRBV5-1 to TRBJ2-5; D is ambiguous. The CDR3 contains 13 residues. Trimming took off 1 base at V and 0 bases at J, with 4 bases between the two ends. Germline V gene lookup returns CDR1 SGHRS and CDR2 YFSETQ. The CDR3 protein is CASSLQDQETQYF. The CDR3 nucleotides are TGCGCCAGCAGCTTGCAGGACCAAGAGACCCAGTACTTC.

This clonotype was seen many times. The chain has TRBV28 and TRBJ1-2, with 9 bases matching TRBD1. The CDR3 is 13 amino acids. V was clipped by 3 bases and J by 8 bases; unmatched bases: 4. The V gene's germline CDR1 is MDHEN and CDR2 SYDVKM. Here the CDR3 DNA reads TGTGCCAGCAGTTTTGGGACAGGGAAGGGCTACACCTTC. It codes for CASSFGTGKGYTF.

CDR3 nucleotides: TGTGCCAGCAGCGTAGGGGGCGGAACCACAGATACGCAGTATTTT. Its protein is CASSVGGGTTDTQYF. The chain uses TRBV7-3 and TRBJ2-3; 7 bases are a match to TRBD1. The CDR3 spans 15 residues. Germline V CDR1 and CDR2: SGHTA, FQGTGA. V was clipped by 5 bases and J by 2 bases; unmatched bases: 7. The variable domain in full, with the rest retrieved from reference TRBV7-3 and TRBJ2-3, is GAGVSQTPSNKVTEKGKYVELRCDPISGHTALYWYRQSLGQGPEFLIYFQGTGAADDSGLPNDRFFAVRPEGSVSTLKIQRTERGDSAVYLCASSVGGGTTDTQYFGPGTRLTVL.

CDR3 residues: CASKGLAEHQETQYF. CDR3 nucleotide sequence: TGCGCCAGCAAGGGACTAGCGGAGCACCAAGAGACCCAGTACTTC. This chain connects TRBV5-1 to TRBJ2-5; 11 nucleotides line up with TRBD2. From germline, CDR1 is SGHRS and CDR2 YFSETQ. The CDR3 is made up of 15 amino acids. V trimming: 6 bases; J trimming: 0 bases; junction bases outside the gene matches: 4.

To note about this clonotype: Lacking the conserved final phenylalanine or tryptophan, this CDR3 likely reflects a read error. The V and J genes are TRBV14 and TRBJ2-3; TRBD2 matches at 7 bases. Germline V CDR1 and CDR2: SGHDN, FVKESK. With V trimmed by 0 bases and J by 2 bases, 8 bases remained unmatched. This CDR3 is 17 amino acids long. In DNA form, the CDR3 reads TGTGCCAGCAGCCAAGATCACAACCGGGAGGCCACAGATACGCAGTATCTT. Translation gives CASSQDHNREATDTQYL.

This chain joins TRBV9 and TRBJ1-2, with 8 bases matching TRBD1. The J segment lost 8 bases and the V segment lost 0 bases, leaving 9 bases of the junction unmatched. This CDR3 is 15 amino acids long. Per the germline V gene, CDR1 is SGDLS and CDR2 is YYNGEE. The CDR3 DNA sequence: TGTGCCAGCAGCGTAGCTCCAGGGGGCGCAGGGGGCTACACCTTC. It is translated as CASSVAPGGAGGYTF.

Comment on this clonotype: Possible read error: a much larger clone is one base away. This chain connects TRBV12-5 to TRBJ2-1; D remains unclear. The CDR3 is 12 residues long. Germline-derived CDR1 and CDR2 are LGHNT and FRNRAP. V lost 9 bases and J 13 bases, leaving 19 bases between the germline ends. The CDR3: CASHGAEETQFF. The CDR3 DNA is TGTGCTAGCCACGGTGCGGAAGAGACCCAGTTCTTC.

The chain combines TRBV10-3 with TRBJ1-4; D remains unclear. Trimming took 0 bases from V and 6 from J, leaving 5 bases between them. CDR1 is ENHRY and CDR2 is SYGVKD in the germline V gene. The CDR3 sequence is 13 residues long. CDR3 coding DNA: TGTGCCATCAGTGAGTCTCAGGATGAAAAACTGTTTTTT. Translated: CAISESQDEKLFF.

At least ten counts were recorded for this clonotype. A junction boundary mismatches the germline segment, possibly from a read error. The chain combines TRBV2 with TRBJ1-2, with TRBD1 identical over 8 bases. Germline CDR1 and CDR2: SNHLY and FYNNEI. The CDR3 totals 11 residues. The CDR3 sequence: CASSEAEDRAF. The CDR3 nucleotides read TGTGCCAGCAGTGAAGCGGAGGACAGGGCCTTC.

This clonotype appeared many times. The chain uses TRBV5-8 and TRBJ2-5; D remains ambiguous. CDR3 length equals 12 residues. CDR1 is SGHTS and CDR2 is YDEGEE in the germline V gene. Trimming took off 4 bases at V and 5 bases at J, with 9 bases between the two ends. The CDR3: CASSHPTETQYF. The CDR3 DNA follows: TGTGCCAGCAGCCACCCGACGGAGACCCAGTACTTC.

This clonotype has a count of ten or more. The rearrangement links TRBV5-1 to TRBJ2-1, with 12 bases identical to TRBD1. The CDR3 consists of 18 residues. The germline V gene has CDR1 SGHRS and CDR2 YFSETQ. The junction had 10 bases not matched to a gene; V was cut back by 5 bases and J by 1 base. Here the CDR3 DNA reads TGCGCCAGCAGACCGTGGGGACAGGGGGCTTTGTCCTACAATGAGCAGTTCTTC. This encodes CASRPWGQGALSYNEQFF.

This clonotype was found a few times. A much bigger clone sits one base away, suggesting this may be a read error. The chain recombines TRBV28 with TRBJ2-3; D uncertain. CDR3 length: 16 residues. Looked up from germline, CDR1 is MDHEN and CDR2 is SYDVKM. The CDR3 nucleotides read TGTGTCAGCAGTTTATGGGCCGGCGGCCTCACAGATACGCAGTATTTT. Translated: CVSSLWAGGLTDTQYF.

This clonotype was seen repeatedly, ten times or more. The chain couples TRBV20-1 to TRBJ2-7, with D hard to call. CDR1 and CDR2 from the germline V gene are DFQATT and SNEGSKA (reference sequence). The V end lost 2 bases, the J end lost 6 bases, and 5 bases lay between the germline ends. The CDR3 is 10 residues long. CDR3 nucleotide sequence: TGCAGTGCTAGACAAACCGAGCAGTACTTC. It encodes CSARQTEQYF.